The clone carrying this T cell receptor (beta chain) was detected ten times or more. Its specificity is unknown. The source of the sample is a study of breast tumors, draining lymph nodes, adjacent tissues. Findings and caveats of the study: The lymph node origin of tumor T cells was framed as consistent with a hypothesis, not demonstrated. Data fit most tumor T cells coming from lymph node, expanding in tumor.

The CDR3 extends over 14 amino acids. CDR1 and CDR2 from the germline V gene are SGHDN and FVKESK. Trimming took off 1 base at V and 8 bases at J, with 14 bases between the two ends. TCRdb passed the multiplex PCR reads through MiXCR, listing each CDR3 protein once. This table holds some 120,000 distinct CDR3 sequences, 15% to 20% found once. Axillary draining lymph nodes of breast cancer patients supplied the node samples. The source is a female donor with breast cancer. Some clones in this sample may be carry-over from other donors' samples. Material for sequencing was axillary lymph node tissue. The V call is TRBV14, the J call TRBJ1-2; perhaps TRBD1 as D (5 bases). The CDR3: CASSQATGVGGYTF. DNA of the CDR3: TGTGCCAGCAGCCAAGCAACGGGGGTCGGCGGCTACACCTTC.